The present T cell receptor beta chain was sequenced within a study of cytomegalovirus exposure and HLA in healthy donors. V dropped 3 bases and J dropped 5; count of bases not matched to a gene: 4. This CDR3 is 17 amino acids long. Germline V gene lookup returns CDR1 SEHNR and CDR2 FQNEAQ (reference sequence). Worth noting for this clone: Its specificity is unknown.

Primers for the PCR totalled 60 Vbeta and 13 Jbeta. Here immunoSEQ multiplex PCR was the method, and the copy in TCRdb shows in-frame clones only, minus some. The table shows 100,000 or so clones, with about 83% occurring only once. Study-wide findings and caveats: According to an earlier analysis, most TCR beta V segments yielded productive rearrangements about 87% or about 30% of the time. Roughly uniform sequencing depth across donors was assumed, possibly incorrectly.

This sequence joins TRBV7-9 and TRBJ2-1; 16 nucleotides line up with TRBD2. This clonotype was obtained from a man in his late teens or twenties in good health and CMV-seronegative. Source material: PBMCs. CDR3 residues: CASSLGTSGRGDNEQFF. The DNA for the CDR3 is TGTGCCAGCAGCTTGGGGACTAGCGGGAGGGGTGACAATGAGCAGTTCTTC. Together with reference TRBV7-9 and TRBJ2-1, the CDR3 gives the full variable domain: DTGVSQNPRHKITKRGQNVTFRCDPISEHNRLYWYRQTLGQGPEFLTYFQNEAQLEKSRLLSDRFSAERPKGSFSTLEIQRTEQGDSAMYLCASSLGTSGRGDNEQFFGPGTRLTVL.